A selection of T cell receptor beta chains follows, all from one sample in a study of blood T cell repertoires in COVID-19. The table came from immunoSEQ multiplex PCR; TCRdb's copy has only in-frame clones and leaves some out. The table shows more than 70,000 clones, with approximately 90% occurring only once. Source material: peripheral blood. All receptors come from a woman between 18 and 29 years old with acute or convalescent COVID-19. Each CDR3 is given with its conserved first and last residue.

TRBJ1-1 TRBV23-1 CASRRPGTPNTEAFF
TRBJ2-2 TRBV6-2/TRBV6-3 CASSYILAGARDTGELFF
TRBJ1-5 TRBV5-6 CASSLFRTGNQPQHF
TRBJ2-5 TRBV5-1 CASSFVGDLSGRAQETQYF
TRBJ2-3 TRBV14 CASSWGGTDTQYF
TRBJ2-7 TRBV15 CATSREQRGEQYF
TRBJ2-1 TRBV29-1 CSGKGVLNEQFF
TRBJ2-2 TRBV7-9 CASSVDRLAGDYGTGELFF
TRBJ1-4 TRBV19 CASSFRDMTNEKLFF
TRBJ2-1 TRBV3-1/TRBV3-2 CASSPGTSGTYNEQFF
TRBJ1-3 TRBV5-1 CASSSTGTSGNTIYF
TRBJ1-1 TRBV7-2 CASSQGGGVLDTEAFF
TRBJ1-5 TRBV19 CASSARDRGYNSNQPQHF